This T cell receptor (beta chain) was found in a study of regulatory T cells in long-lasting Graves disease (TCRdb year 2021). Looking at the study overall: Patients with newly diagnosed Graves' disease had been on antithyroid drugs for under 3 months. The study was conducted in China and was registered as a clinical trial. Patients with persistent Graves' disease were compared with patients with newly diagnosed Graves' disease using TCR sequencing and RNA sequencing of peripheral blood. A total of around 33 samples were covered by TCR sequencing, comprising approximately 13 persistent and about 20 newly diagnosed Graves' disease patients.

Preparation of the library involved multiplex PCR. Instrument on record: Illumina HiSeq 4000. TCR beta libraries were built with iRepertoire HTBI primers and Arm-PCR amplification of CDR3 regions. PCR products were gel purified before sequencing. Concerning the study's data processing: Gene usage analysis of CDR3 amino acid clonotypes used the 60 to 80 TRBV and 14 to 15 TRBJ segments found across samples. COPE and FqMerger were used to merge filtered high-quality paired reads into contigs. BLAST was used to align contigs to IMGT TRBV, TRBD and TRBJ reference genes, and CDR3 was defined according to IMGT. Clonotypes above 0.1% frequency were classified as highly expanded clones. Shannon entropy served as the measure of repertoire diversity, while the Gini coefficient captured V-J evenness. Clonotypes shared by more than one individual were considered public. The raw public reads went through TCRdb reprocessing: fastp at Q25, MiXCR clone calling, in-frame beta chains kept. Every distinct CDR3 protein forms one entry, paired with its most common genes and DNA. The V and J calls reflect TCRdb's pipeline rather than the authors' work. A total of a few hundred thousand distinct CDR3 sequences appear in this sample, approximately 16% of them only once. Clones ranked in the top ten supply 7.8% of the sample.

Overall study outcomes, separate from this receptor: Persistent disease showed preferential use of TRBV28, TRBJ1-2 and TRBJ2-5, whereas newly diagnosed disease favored TRBV20-1 and TRBJ2-1. Peripheral blood alone was examined, since thyroid tissue, which constituted the primary lesion, could not be accessed. Only the TCR beta chain was sequenced and analyzed. Lower TCR Shannon entropy and fewer highly expanded clones were observed in persistent Graves' disease patients than in newly diagnosed patients, which suggested clonal expansion. Persistent patients shared more public clonotypes among themselves (around 2,700) than newly diagnosed patients did (approximately 900). The authors acknowledged the small sample size as a limitation that may reduce accuracy.

For this clonotype: Its antigen is not yet known. One end of the junction varies from germline; a read error may be responsible.

CDR1 and CDR2 are drawn from the germline V gene: KGHSH, LQKENI. The CDR3 runs 16 amino acids, cysteine and phenylalanine included. Only CDR3 DNA is held: 48 bases, read in frame from base 1. According to the study, the label for this sample's time point signals: newly diagnosed GD, antithyroid drugs for less than 3 months. RNA was extracted from PBMCs in TRIzol for both TCR sequencing and RNA sequencing. The diagnosis of Graves' disease was made according to American Thyroid Association guidelines. The patients came from an endocrinology department in Xi'an, China. Each patient gave about 8.1 milliliters of peripheral blood, collected in an EDTA anticoagulant tube. Ficoll Paque Plus density gradient separation was used to isolate PBMCs, and no further T cell sorting was performed. An Agilent 2100 Bioanalyzer and agarose gel were used to check RNA quality, and a NanoDrop 2000 was used to measure RNA concentration.

This sample was shared with a second study, whose subject was T cells in Graves' hyperthyroidism and ophthalmopathy. As that second paper reports: A patient counted as having stable Graves' hyperthyroidism if no progression to ophthalmopathy occurred over 18 months of follow-up. Hyperthyroidism patients were newly diagnosed, with disease duration under 2 months, and aged 18 to 65 years. The study excluded patients with uncontrolled infections, other autoimmune diseases, pregnancy or lactation. Diagnoses were established on the basis of clinical symptoms, serum thyroxine and TRAb, thyroid ultrasound, and orbital computed tomography. The first round of RT-PCR for the TCR CDR3 was performed with the HTBI primer set and the Qiagen OneStep RT-PCR kit. Blood samples also contained most of the expanded thyroid clonotypes (frequency above 0.001), which suggests that blood repertoires may reflect thyroid immune responses. Ophthalmopathy was separated from stable hyperthyroidism by a 13 V-J signature model, with 85% to 90% sensitivity and about 81% specificity obtained in cross-validation and 80%/75% obtained in testing. In validation, the model predicted progression to ophthalmopathy a median of around 6.5 months before onset, with over 55% sensitivity and almost 75% specificity. To identify distinguishing TCR V-J signatures, a discovery cohort of 100 patients was used, comprising 40 to 45 with Graves' ophthalmopathy and approximately 58 with stable Graves' hyperthyroidism. An independent validation cohort of around 19 hyperthyroidism patients and roughly 16 patients who later progressed to ophthalmopathy tested prospective prediction of ophthalmopathy. The 100 or so discovery patients were randomly split 7:3 into training and test sets. The study also compared thyroid tissue and blood T-cell repertoires from a handful of Graves' hyperthyroidism patients. After blood sampling, hyperthyroidism patients were treated with methimazole at a starting dose of 30 mg daily, and ophthalmopathy patients were treated with high-dose intravenous methylprednisolone. Libraries were constructed in a second round of multiplex PCR, after which size selection and purification were carried out. Paired-end sequencing of the libraries was performed with 100 bp reads on an Illumina HiSeq2000. SOAPnuke was used to process the raw data, throwing out any read that contained adapters or uncalled bases, had a mean Phred below 15, or lacked an exact constant-primer or identifier match. COPE v1.2.5 was used to merge the high-quality paired reads, and each unique nucleotide sequence was defined as a clonotype. MiTCR v1.1 was used to align clonotypes to the IMGT TRBV, TRBD and TRBJ reference segments. Analysis was restricted to V-J combinations with a frequency above 0.0001, which covered roughly 99% of repertoires. The TCS score was defined as the ratio of F50 (clonal expansion) to E x V (chaos), calculated using BLOSUM62-based TCRdist between CDR3 peptides within each V-J. Welch's t-statistics and random forest reduced just over 500 V-J features to about 12, which were used in a naive Bayes classifier (R e1071). Sample size was not statistically predetermined, and blinding of investigators to group allocation was not performed. TCR Vbeta CDR3 sequencing of some 140 peripheral blood samples (43 ophthalmopathy, roughly 72 hyperthyroidism and roughly 17 progressor patients) is reported in the paper.

The sample consisted of peripheral blood mononuclear cells (PBMCs), taken at new diagnosis, from a patient treated with antithyroid drugs. This sequence was found in a middle-aged woman with Graves disease. Donor details come from another sample of the same person, matched by shared clones. This chain joins TRBV18 to TRBJ2-2; TRBD2 fits 12 bases in the junction. The CDR3 here reads CASSPPGLAGSGEPFF. The DNA sequence reads TGTGCCAGCTCACCGCCGGGACTAGCGGGCTCCGGGGAGCCGTTTTTT.